Described below is a single T cell receptor beta chain sequence and its context. Germline V lookup: CDR1 SEHNR, CDR2 FQNEAQ (reference sequence). This CDR3 spans 15 amino acids. Trimming took 5 bases from V and 2 from J; bases not matched to a gene: 7. This sample is drawn from a study of cytomegalovirus exposure and HLA in healthy donors. In the PCR, 60 Vbeta and 13 Jbeta primers were used. Profiled with immunoSEQ multiplex PCR; TCRdb holds only in-frame clones, not every one. The sample lists some 200,000 clones; 81% were seen once. The clonotype was recovered from a man aged 50 to 59 in good health and CMV-seronegative. The J gene is TRBJ2-3, the V gene TRBV7-9, with 7 bases fitting TRBD2. The source material was PBMCs. The CDR3 loop is CASSLGKRDTDTQYF. The CDR3 coding sequence is TGTGCCAGCAGCCTCGGCAAGCGGGACACAGATACGCAGTATTTT.